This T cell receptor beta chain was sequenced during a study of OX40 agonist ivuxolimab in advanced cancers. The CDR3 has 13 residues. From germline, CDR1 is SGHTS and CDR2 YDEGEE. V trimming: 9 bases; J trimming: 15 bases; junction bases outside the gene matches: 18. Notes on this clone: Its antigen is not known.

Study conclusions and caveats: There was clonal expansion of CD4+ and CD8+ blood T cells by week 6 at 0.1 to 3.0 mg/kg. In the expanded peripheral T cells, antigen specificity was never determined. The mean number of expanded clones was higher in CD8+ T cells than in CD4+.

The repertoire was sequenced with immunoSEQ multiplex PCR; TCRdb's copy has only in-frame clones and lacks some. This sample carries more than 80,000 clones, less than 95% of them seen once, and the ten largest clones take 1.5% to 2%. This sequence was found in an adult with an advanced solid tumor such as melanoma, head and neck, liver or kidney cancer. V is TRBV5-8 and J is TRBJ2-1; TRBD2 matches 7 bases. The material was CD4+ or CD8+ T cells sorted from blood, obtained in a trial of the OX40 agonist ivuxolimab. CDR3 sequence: CATTRYGGTLLFF. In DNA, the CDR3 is TGTGCCACCACCCGCTACGGGGGGACCCTCCTGTTCTTC.